This is a list of T cell receptor beta chains from one sample in a study of response to subunit inactivated influenza vaccine. Using its own MiXCR run on the RT-PCR reads, TCRdb lists one record per CDR3 protein. This repertoire shows roughly 620,000 distinct CDR3 sequences, about 11% found once; its top ten account for approximately 11%. Another study also made use of these data, one on T cells expressing NK-cell markers.

Sequenced material: PBMCs from blood, taken on the day of vaccination. The source of these receptors is a man aged 50 or older who received an inactivated influenza vaccine. Each CDR3 is given with its conserved first and last residue. D genes are given only for firm matches. Size values are once, few and many counts, or a class for expanded clones, and some rows have none.

cdr3_aa cdr3_nt j_call d_call v_call clone_size
CATSRDHEGGQYF TGTGCCACCAGCAGAGATCATGAGGGTGGGCAGTACTTC TRBJ2-7 . TRBV15 .
CSGQIQALAQYF TGCAGCGGCCAGATACAGGCCCTAGCGCAGTATTTT TRBJ2-3 . TRBV29-1 .
CASSFQLAGGPDEQFF TGTGCCAGCAGTTTCCAACTAGCGGGAGGGCCCGATGAGCAGTTCTTC TRBJ2-1 TRBD2 TRBV28 .
CASISDRESGNTIYF TGTGCCAGCATATCAGACAGGGAGTCTGGAAACACCATATATTTT TRBJ1-3 TRBD1 TRBV7-9 many
CASSGGGNEQFF TGTGCCAGCAGTGGCGGGGGCAATGAGCAGTTCTTC TRBJ2-1 TRBD2 TRBV2 many
CASSLGRLAGESGELFF TGCGCCAGCAGCTTGGGGCGGCTAGCGGGAGAGTCCGGGGAGCTGTTTTTT TRBJ2-2 TRBD2 TRBV5-1 .
CSAPEPILTDTQYF TGCAGTGCTCCGGAACCTATACTAACAGATACGCAGTATTTT TRBJ2-3 . TRBV20-1 .
CSVLRGHEQYF TGCAGCGTTCTAAGGGGCCACGAGCAGTACTTC TRBJ2-7 . TRBV29-1 few
CASSLGPEAGGPYEQYF TGTGCCAGCAGTTTAGGTCCGGAGGCGGGAGGGCCCTACGAGCAGTACTTC TRBJ2-7 TRBD2 TRBV27 few
CASSYRADTGELFF TGTGCCAGCAGTTACAGGGCGGACACCGGGGAGCTGTTTTTT TRBJ2-2 . TRBV12-3/TRBV12-4 many
CASSLGGDGYTF TGTGCCAGCAGCTTGGGAGGAGATGGCTACACCTTC TRBJ1-2 . TRBV11-2 many
CASSFMGSAGNTIYF TGTGCCAGCAGTTTTATGGGGAGCGCTGGAAACACCATATATTTT TRBJ1-3 . TRBV12-3/TRBV12-4 few
CASSLGQVNTEAFF TGTGCCAGCAGCTTAGGACAGGTCAACACTGAAGCTTTCTTT TRBJ1-1 TRBD1 TRBV5-1 many
CASSLDLSTEKYEQYF TGTGCCAGCAGCTTAGATCTTTCGACAGAAAAATACGAGCAGTACTTC TRBJ2-7 . TRBV7-8 few
CASSPPRTGSNSPLHF TGTGCCAGCTCACCACCGAGGACAGGGAGTAATTCACCCCTCCACTTT TRBJ1-6 TRBD1 TRBV18 .
CASSLALRWNTEAFF TGTGCCAGCAGTTTAGCGCTACGGTGGAACACTGAAGCTTTCTTT TRBJ1-1 . TRBV12-3/TRBV12-4 few
CASSLVSGLGSNEQFF TGTGCCAGCAGTTTAGTATCAGGGTTAGGGAGCAATGAGCAGTTCTTC TRBJ2-1 . TRBV12-3/TRBV12-4 few
CAISVAGHTGELFF TGTGCCATCAGTGTCGCGGGACACACCGGGGAGCTGTTTTTT TRBJ2-2 . TRBV10-3 few
CASSLASVGRYEQYF TGTGCCAGCAGCTTAGCGAGCGTGGGCCGATACGAGCAGTACTTC TRBJ2-7 . TRBV7-2 few
CSARGVGASSYNEQFF TGCAGTGCTAGAGGGGTCGGAGCGAGCTCCTACAATGAGCAGTTCTTC TRBJ2-1 . TRBV20-1 .
CASSLTGTGPTEAFF TGCGCCAGCAGCTTAACCGGGACAGGCCCCACTGAAGCTTTCTTT TRBJ1-1 TRBD1 TRBV5-1 many
CASSLAGQINYGYTF TGTGCCAGCAGTTTAGCTGGACAGATTAACTATGGCTACACCTTC TRBJ1-2 . TRBV12-3/TRBV12-4 .
CASSSLAGVNTGELFF TGTGCCAGCAGTTCCCTAGCGGGGGTGAACACCGGGGAGCTGTTTTTT TRBJ2-2 TRBD2 TRBV12-3/TRBV12-4 .
CASSEVLGRLDEQYF TGTGCCAGCAGTGAAGTTTTAGGGCGCCTCGACGAGCAGTACTTC TRBJ2-7 . TRBV6-1 .
CSAREGSYEQYF TGCAGCGCCCGCGAGGGCTCCTACGAGCAGTACTTC TRBJ2-7 . TRBV29-1 many
CASSLGTAHTEAFF TGTGCCAGCAGCTTGGGGACAGCCCACACTGAAGCTTTCTTT TRBJ1-1 . TRBV5-6 few